What follows are 22 T cell receptor beta chains derived from one specimen sequenced in a study of cytomegalovirus exposure and HLA in healthy donors. PCR employed 60 Vbeta and 13 Jbeta primers. Some clones are missing from TCRdb's copy, which holds only in-frame ones; the method was immunoSEQ multiplex PCR. The top ten clones hold 1.7% of a sample with 200,000 to 250,000 clones, roughly 84% of them seen once. The sample comprised PBMCs. The source is a man aged 50-59 years in good health and CMV-seronegative.

The chain recombines TRBV12-5 with TRBJ2-5; D unresolved. The CDR3 sequence is 13 residues long. V was shortened by 6 bases and J by 5 bases, with 13 bases between the two germline ends. Germline V gives CDR1 LGHNT, CDR2 FRNRAP. The CDR3, as DNA: TGTGCTAGTGGGATGCTCATGGGCGAGACCCAGTACTTC. Protein sequence: CASGMLMGETQYF.

This clone was detected a few times. The V gene is TRBV2, the J gene TRBJ1-5, with unresolved D. The CDR3 is made up of 14 amino acids. V was trimmed by 6 bases and J by 4 bases, leaving 13 bases between them. The V gene's germline CDR1 is SNHLY and CDR2 FYNNEI. This chain's CDR3 is CASRSRGFNQPQHF. In DNA, the CDR3 is TGTGCCAGCAGATCTCGCGGGTTTAATCAGCCCCAGCATTTT.

The rearrangement joins TRBV25-1 to TRBJ2-5, with a tentative D call TRBD1 (6 bases). The CDR3 totals 15 residues. Per the germline V gene, CDR1 is MGHDK and CDR2 is SYGVNS. Trimming pared 4 bases from V and 2 bases from J, leaving 14 bases between. The DNA for the CDR3 is TGTGCCAGCAGTGCCTCCGGTACAGGGCAAGAGACCCAGTACTTC. This sequence encodes CASSASGTGQETQYF.

CDR3 DNA: TGCAGCGTTGGAGCAGGGCCCGTTGGGCCCCAGCATTTT. Its protein is CSVGAGPVGPQHF. The V gene is TRBV29-1, the J gene TRBJ1-5; perhaps TRBD1 as D (5 bases). V gave up 4 bases and J gave up 9 bases, with 16 bases separating them. From germline, CDR1 is SQVTM and CDR2 ANQGSEA. This CDR3 spans 13 amino acids.

A remark on this clone: This CDR3 is also generated by other DNA sequences in the sample. The chain carries TRBV19 and TRBJ2-7; tentatively, D is TRBD2 (6 bases). Germline lookup yields CDR1 LNHDA and CDR2 SQIVND (reference sequence). The V gene lost 4 bases and the J gene lost 4 bases, with 11 bases spanning the gap. This CDR3 contains 13 residues. The CDR3 DNA reads as TGTGCCAGTAGTAAAGCGGGCCCATACGAGCAGTACTTC. It encodes CASSKAGPYEQYF.

The V gene is TRBV5-1, the J gene TRBJ2-1; the match to TRBD2 covers 7 bases. With 4 bases clipped from V and 2 bases from J, the junction kept 3 bases outside the gene matches. The CDR3 totals 14 residues. The germline CDR1 and CDR2 sequences are SGHRS and YFSETQ. CDR3 residues: CASSLGGAYNEQFF. The CDR3 region has the DNA TGCGCCAGCAGCCTGGGGGGGGCCTACAATGAGCAGTTCTTC.

CDR3 region: CASSVGVSGTDTQYF. CDR3 bases: TGTGCCAGCAGCGTAGGGGTAAGCGGCACAGATACGCAGTATTTT. This rearrangement joins TRBV9 to TRBJ2-3, with D uncertain. This CDR3 is built from 15 residues. Germline V lookup: CDR1 SGDLS, CDR2 YYNGEE. Between the trimmed V and J ends, which lost 0 bases and 1 base, there was a span of 9 bases.

The rearrangement links TRBV7-7 to TRBJ2-2; D is undetermined. This CDR3 is 12 amino acids long. The germline V gene has CDR1 SSHAT and CDR2 FNYEAQ (reference sequence). Trimming cost V 7 bases and J 0 bases, with 3 bases left between them. This chain's CDR3 is CASTSNTGELFF. In nucleotides, the CDR3 is TGTGCCAGCACGTCGAACACCGGGGAGCTGTTTTTT.

This clone was found once. The V call is TRBV4-2, the J call TRBJ2-3; 9 nucleotides match TRBD2. Germline values: CDR1 LGHNA, CDR2 YNFKEQ. Losses at the gene ends were 10 bases for V and 1 base for J; bases not matched to a gene: 12. The CDR3 runs to 16 residues. CDR3 nucleotide sequence: TGTGCCACTTCGAAAGCGGGAGGAATGGGCACAGATACGCAGTATTTT. It encodes CATSKAGGMGTDTQYF.

The V and J genes are TRBV27 and TRBJ2-5; 10 bases are a match to TRBD2. The DNA matches TRBJ2-7 better at its end, which makes the J call doubtful. The CDR3 has 14 amino acids. Germline CDR1 is MNHEY and CDR2 is SMNVEV (reference sequence). The CDR3: CASSRGLAAYEQYF. The CDR3 region has the DNA TGTGCCAGCAGCCGAGGACTAGCGGCCTACGAGCAGTACTTC.

This clone was found once. Within the sample, other DNA sequences also encode this same CDR3. The rearrangement joins TRBV7-6 to TRBJ1-1; D may be TRBD1 (6 bases). Germline V gives CDR1 SGHVS, CDR2 FNYEAQ. CDR3 length equals 13 residues. V gave up 1 base and J gave up 5 bases, with 8 bases separating them. Here the CDR3 reads CASSLERGTEAFF. The DNA of the CDR3 is TGTGCCAGCAGCTTAGAAAGGGGGACTGAAGCTTTCTTT.

The chain recombines TRBV11-3 with TRBJ2-7, with D maybe TRBD2 (5 bases). V shed 1 base and J shed 5 bases, with 12 bases lying between them. The CDR3 is 14 residues long. Germline loops: CDR1 SGHNT, CDR2 YENEEA. CDR3 in DNA: TGTGCCAGCAGCTTAGGGGGTAGCGACCACGAGCAGTACTTC. Translation: CASSLGGSDHEQYF.

The chain is built from TRBV5-6 and TRBJ1-2, with D uncertain. The V gene's germline CDR1 is SGHDT and CDR2 YYEEEE. Trimming took off 1 base at V and 8 bases at J, with 12 bases between the two ends. The CDR3 length is 13 residues. CDR3 nucleotide sequence: TGTGCCAGCAGCTTGTACAGCCTCCCCGGCTACACCTTC. This encodes CASSLYSLPGYTF.

This chain joins TRBV6-1 and TRBJ2-7, with 9 positions matching TRBD2. Germline lookup yields CDR1 MNHNS and CDR2 SASEGT. This CDR3 is built from 12 residues. With 6 bases clipped from V and 7 bases from J, the junction kept 4 bases outside the gene matches. This CDR3 is CASRGLAVEQYF. CDR3 DNA sequence: TGTGCCAGCAGGGGACTAGCTGTTGAGCAGTACTTC.

This chain uses TRBV4-2 with TRBJ2-7; TRBD2 agrees at 10 bases. Germline V lookup: CDR1 LGHNA, CDR2 YNFKEQ. Trimming removed 1 base from V and 3 bases from J; junction bases left unmatched: 6. CDR3 length: 16 amino acids. CDR3 coding DNA: TGTGCCAGCAGCCAAGTCGGTAGCGGGAGGATCTACGAGCAGTACTTC. This gives the protein CASSQVGSGRIYEQYF.

The rearrangement uses TRBV7-6 and TRBJ2-1, with TRBD2 matching over 14 bases. The CDR3 consists of 16 residues. Per germline, CDR1 SGHVS and CDR2 FNYEAQ. The V gene end was trimmed by 5 bases and the J gene end by 6 bases; junction bases not matched to a gene: 6. CDR3 in amino acids: CASSPGLAGGGNEQFF. The CDR3 DNA sequence: TGTGCCAGCAGCCCCGGACTAGCGGGAGGTGGCAATGAGCAGTTCTTC. The full variable domain, with the rest looked up from reference TRBV7-6 and TRBJ2-1, is GAGVSQSPRYKVTKRGQDVALRCDPISGHVSLYWYRQALGQGPEFLTYFNYEAQQDKSGLPNDRFSAERPEGSISTLTIQRTEQRDSAMYRCASSPGLAGGGNEQFFGPGTRLTVL.

This chain joins TRBV29-1 and TRBJ2-5, with D unresolved. This CDR3 has 12 residues. Per the germline V gene, CDR1 is SQVTM and CDR2 is ANQGSEA. Deletions cut 3 bases from V and 2 bases from J, with 7 bases between. The CDR3 bases are TGCAGCGTTGAGCCGCTACAAGAGACCCAGTACTTC. This sequence encodes CSVEPLQETQYF.

The rearrangement uses TRBV19 and TRBJ2-2; 10 positions match TRBD1. This CDR3 has 15 amino acids. Germline V gene sequence: CDR1 LNHDA, CDR2 SQIVND (reference sequence). J was trimmed by 4 bases and V by 6 bases; bases with no gene match: 5. DNA for the CDR3: TGTGCCAGTAGGGGACAGGGGAGCCGCACCGGGGAGCTGTTTTTT. Protein product: CASRGQGSRTGELFF.

This clone has a single count. The chain is built from TRBV15 and TRBJ1-3, with TRBD1 matching over 7 bases. CDR3 size: 15 residues. The junction had 5 bases not matched to a gene; V was cut back by 2 bases and J by 4 bases. Germline CDR1 reads LNHNV; CDR2 reads YYDKDF (reference sequence). The CDR3 is CATSRQGGAGNTIYF. The DNA for the CDR3 is TGTGCCACCAGCAGACAGGGGGGTGCGGGAAACACCATATATTTT.

The chain combines TRBV29-1 with TRBJ2-1; TRBD1 matches 8 bases. J gave up 15 bases and V 3 bases, and 10 bases lay outside the gene matches. The CDR3 totals 12 residues. Germline CDR1 SQVTM, CDR2 ANQGSEA. Here the CDR3 reads CSVDSQGAGLFF. The CDR3 nucleotides read TGCAGCGTTGATTCTCAGGGGGCGGGTCTGTTCTTC.

The genes are TRBV27 and TRBJ1-1, with unresolved D. Trimming removed 6 bases from V and 0 bases from J, with 11 bases in between. This CDR3 comprises 14 residues. Germline V gene lookup returns CDR1 MNHEY and CDR2 SMNVEV (reference sequence). CDR3 protein: CASSVHSMNTEAFF. CDR3 sequence (DNA): TGTGCCAGCAGCGTACATTCGATGAACACTGAAGCTTTCTTT.

This chain joins TRBV19 and TRBJ1-2; D gene unclear. The germline V gene encodes CDR1 LNHDA and CDR2 SQIVND (reference sequence). This CDR3 spans 14 amino acids. Deletions cut 3 bases from V and 4 bases from J, with 12 bases between. The CDR3 sequence is CASSMGPAGYGYTF. CDR3 DNA: TGTGCCAGTAGTATGGGCCCAGCAGGCTATGGCTACACCTTC.